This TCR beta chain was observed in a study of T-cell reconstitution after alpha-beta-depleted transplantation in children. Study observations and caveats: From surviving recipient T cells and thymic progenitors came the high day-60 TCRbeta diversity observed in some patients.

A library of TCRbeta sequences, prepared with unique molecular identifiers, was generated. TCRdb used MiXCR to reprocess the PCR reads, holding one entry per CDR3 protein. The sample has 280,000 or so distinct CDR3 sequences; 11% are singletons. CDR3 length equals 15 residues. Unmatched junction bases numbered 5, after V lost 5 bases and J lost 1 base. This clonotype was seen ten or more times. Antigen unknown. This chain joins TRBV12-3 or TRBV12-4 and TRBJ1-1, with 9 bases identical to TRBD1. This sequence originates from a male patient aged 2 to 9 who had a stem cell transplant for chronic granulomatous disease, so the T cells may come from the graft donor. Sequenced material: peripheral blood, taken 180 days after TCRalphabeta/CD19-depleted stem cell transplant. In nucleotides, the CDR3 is TGTGCCAGCAGTCAGGACAGGGGACGGAACACTGAAGCTTTCTTT. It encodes CASSQDRGRNTEAFF.